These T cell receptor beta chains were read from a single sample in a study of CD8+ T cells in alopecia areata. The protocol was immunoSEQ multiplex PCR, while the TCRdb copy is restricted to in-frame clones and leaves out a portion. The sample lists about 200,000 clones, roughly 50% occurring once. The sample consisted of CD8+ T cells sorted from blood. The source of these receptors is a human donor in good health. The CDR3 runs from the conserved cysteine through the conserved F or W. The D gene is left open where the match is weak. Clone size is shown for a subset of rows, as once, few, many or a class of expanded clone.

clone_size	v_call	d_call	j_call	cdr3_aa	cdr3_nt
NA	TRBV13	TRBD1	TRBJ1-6	CASSAIGNRGNSPLHF	TGTGCCAGCAGCGCAATTGGGAACAGGGGCAATTCACCCCTCCACTTT
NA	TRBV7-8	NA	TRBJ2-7	CASSFPATALSYEQYF	TGTGCCAGCAGCTTTCCGGCCACAGCGCTCTCCTACGAGCAGTACTTC
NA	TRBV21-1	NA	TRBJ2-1	CASSKSNRESYNEQFF	TGTGCCAGCAGCAAGTCAAACAGGGAATCCTACAATGAGCAGTTCTTC
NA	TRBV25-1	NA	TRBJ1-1	CASGIGVMKAFF	TGTGCCAGCGGTATCGGAGTTATGAAAGCTTTCTTT
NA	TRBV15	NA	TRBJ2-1	CATSPRASNSYNEQFF	TGTGCCACCAGCCCCCGAGCGAGTAACTCCTACAATGAGCAGTTCTTC
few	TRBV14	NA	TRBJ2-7	CASSQEGYEQYF	TGTGCCAGCAGCCAGGAAGGCTACGAGCAGTACTTC
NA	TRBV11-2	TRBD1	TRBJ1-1	CASSLEGGRGTEAFF	TGTGCCAGCAGCTTGGAAGGGGGCCGGGGTACTGAAGCTTTCTTT
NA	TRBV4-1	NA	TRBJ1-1	CASSSYWGSEAFF	TGCGCCAGCAGCTCCTATTGGGGGTCTGAAGCTTTCTTT
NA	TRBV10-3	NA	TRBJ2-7	CATGPSYEQYF	TGTGCCACAGGGCCTTCCTACGAGCAGTACTTC
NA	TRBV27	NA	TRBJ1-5	CASSFGGAQPQHF	TGTGCCAGCAGTTTTGGGGGGGCTCAGCCCCAGCATTTT
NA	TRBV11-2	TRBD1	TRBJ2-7	CASSATGEYEQYF	TGTGCCAGCAGCGCGACAGGGGAATACGAGCAGTACTTC
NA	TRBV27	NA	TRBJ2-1	CASSNRVHEQFF	TGTGCCAGCAGCAACAGGGTCCATGAGCAGTTCTTC
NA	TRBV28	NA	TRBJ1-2	CASRVGNYGYTF	TGTGCCAGCAGGGTAGGCAACTATGGCTACACCTTC
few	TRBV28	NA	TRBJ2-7	CASRPRGSYEQYF	TGTGCCAGCAGGCCCCGGGGCTCCTACGAGCAGTACTTC
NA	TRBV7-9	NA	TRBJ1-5	CASSLGGQSNQPQHF	TGTGCCAGCAGCTTAGGTGGACAGAGCAATCAGCCCCAGCATTTT
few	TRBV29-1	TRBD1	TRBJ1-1	CSVEGGTGGRTEAFF	TGCAGCGTTGAAGGGGGGACAGGGGGAAGGACTGAAGCTTTCTTT
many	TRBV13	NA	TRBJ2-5	CASSTSGTKETQYF	TGTGCCAGCAGCACATCCGGGACGAAGGAGACCCAGTACTTC
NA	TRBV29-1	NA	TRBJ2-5	CSRDARPNKETQYF	TGCAGCCGGGACGCTAGACCTAATAAAGAGACCCAGTACTTC
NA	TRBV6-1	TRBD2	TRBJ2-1	CASSMTSGGANEQFF	TGTGCCAGCAGTATGACTAGCGGGGGGGCCAATGAGCAGTTCTTC
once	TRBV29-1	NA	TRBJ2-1	CSVGETSSYNEQFF	TGCAGCGTTGGGGAAACTAGCTCCTACAATGAGCAGTTCTTC
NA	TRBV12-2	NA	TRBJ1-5	CASRLIAPWGYQPQHF	TGTGCAAGTCGGCTCATTGCCCCGTGGGGCTATCAGCCCCAGCATTTT
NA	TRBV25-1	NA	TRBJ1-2	CASSEPNYGYTF	TGTGCCAGCAGTGAACCAAACTATGGCTACACCTTC
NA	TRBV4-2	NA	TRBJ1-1	CASGPGMNTEAFF	TGTGCCAGCGGACCGGGTATGAACACTGAAGCTTTCTTT
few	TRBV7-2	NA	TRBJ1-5	CASSYSGSNQPQHF	TGTGCCAGCAGCTATTCAGGGAGCAATCAGCCCCAGCATTTT
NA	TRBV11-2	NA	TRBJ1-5	CASSLGRGVNQPQHF	TGTGCCAGCAGCTTAGGGAGGGGGGTCAATCAGCCCCAGCATTTT
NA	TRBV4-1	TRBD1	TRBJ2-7	CASSQEWTGNYEQYF	TGCGCCAGCAGCCAAGAATGGACAGGGAACTACGAGCAGTACTTC
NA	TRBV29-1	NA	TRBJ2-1	CSVEDYNEQFF	TGCAGCGTTGAGGACTACAATGAGCAGTTCTTC
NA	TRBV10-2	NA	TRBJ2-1	CASSEINEQFF	TGCGCCAGCAGTGAAATCAATGAGCAGTTCTTC
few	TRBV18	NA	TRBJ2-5	CASSPSPVVREQYF	TGTGCCAGCTCACCGTCCCCCGTGGTACGGGAGCAGTACTTC
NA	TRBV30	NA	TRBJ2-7	CAWSPLSGYEQYF	TGTGCCTGGAGCCCCCTCTCCGGCTACGAGCAGTACTTC
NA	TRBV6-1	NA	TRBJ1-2	CASRGQGIGYTF	TGTGCCAGCAGAGGCCAGGGGATTGGCTACACCTTC
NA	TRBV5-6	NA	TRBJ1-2	CASSPGTTWGTF	TGTGCCAGCAGCCCTGGGACAACCTGGGGCACCTTC
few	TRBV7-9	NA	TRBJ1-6	CASSAPGNYHLHF	TGTGCCAGCAGCGCGCCAGGAAACTATCACCTCCACTTT
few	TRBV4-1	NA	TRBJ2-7	CASSQERARGYEQYF	TGCGCCAGCAGCCAAGAGAGGGCCAGAGGGTACGAGCAGTACTTC
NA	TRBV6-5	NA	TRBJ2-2	CASTTGSNTGELFF	TGTGCCAGCACCACTGGTTCGAACACCGGGGAGCTGTTTTTT
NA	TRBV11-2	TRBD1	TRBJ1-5	CASSEGQPNQPQHF	TGTGCCAGCAGCGAGGGACAGCCAAATCAGCCCCAGCATTTT
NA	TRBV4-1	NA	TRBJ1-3	CASSQQGWGYINSGNTIYF	TGCGCCAGCAGCCAACAGGGCTGGGGATACATTAACTCTGGAAACACCATATATTTT
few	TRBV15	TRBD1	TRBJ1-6	CATSRDRGQADSPLHF	TGTGCCACCAGCAGAGATCGGGGACAGGCTGATTCACCCCTCCACTTT
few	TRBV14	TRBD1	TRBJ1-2	CASSQTGSNYGYTF	TGTGCCAGCAGCCAGACAGGGTCCAACTATGGCTACACCTTC
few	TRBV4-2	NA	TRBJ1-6	CASSQGTGSPLHF	TGTGCCAGCAGCCAAGGGACGGGTTCACCCCTCCACTTT
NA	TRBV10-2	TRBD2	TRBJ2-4	CASNPFPGGAKNIQYF	TGCGCCAGCAACCCTTTTCCGGGAGGGGCCAAAAACATTCAGTACTTC
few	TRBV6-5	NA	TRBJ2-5	CASSYRGPVETQYF	TGTGCCAGCAGCTACCGGGGGCCCGTAGAGACCCAGTACTTC
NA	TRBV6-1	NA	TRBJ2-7	CASSDRGYEQYF	TGTGCCAGCAGTGACAGGGGCTACGAGCAGTACTTC
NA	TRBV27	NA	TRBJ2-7	CASSGLGSGVYEQYF	TGTGCCAGCAGTGGCCTAGGTAGCGGAGTATACGAGCAGTACTTC
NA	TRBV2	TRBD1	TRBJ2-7	CASRTDRDSPYEQYF	TGTGCCAGCAGGACCGATCGGGACAGTCCCTACGAGCAGTACTTC
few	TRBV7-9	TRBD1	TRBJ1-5	CASSLGQGLNQPQHF	TGTGCCAGCAGCCTGGGACAGGGCCTCAATCAGCCCCAGCATTTT
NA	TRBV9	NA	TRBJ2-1	CASSDPASSSNEQFF	TGTGCCAGCAGCGACCCCGCATCATCCTCCAATGAGCAGTTCTTC
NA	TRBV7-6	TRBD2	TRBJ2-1	CASSLVGSGGYNEQFF	TGTGCCAGCAGCTTAGTGGGTAGCGGGGGATACAATGAGCAGTTCTTC
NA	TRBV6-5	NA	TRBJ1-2	CASSYSNPAYGYTF	TGTGCCAGCAGTTACTCGAATCCGGCGTATGGCTACACCTTC
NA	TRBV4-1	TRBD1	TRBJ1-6	CASSRREIGQASPLHF	TGCGCCAGCAGCCGCCGCGAGATCGGACAGGCTTCACCCCTCCACTTT
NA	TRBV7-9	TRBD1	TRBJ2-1	CASSRPGTGRNEQFF	TGTGCCAGCAGTCGTCCCGGGACAGGTCGAAATGAGCAGTTCTTC
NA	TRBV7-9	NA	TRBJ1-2	CASSLVVGEYDYGYTF	TGTGCCAGCAGCTTAGTGGTTGGCGAGTACGACTATGGCTACACCTTC